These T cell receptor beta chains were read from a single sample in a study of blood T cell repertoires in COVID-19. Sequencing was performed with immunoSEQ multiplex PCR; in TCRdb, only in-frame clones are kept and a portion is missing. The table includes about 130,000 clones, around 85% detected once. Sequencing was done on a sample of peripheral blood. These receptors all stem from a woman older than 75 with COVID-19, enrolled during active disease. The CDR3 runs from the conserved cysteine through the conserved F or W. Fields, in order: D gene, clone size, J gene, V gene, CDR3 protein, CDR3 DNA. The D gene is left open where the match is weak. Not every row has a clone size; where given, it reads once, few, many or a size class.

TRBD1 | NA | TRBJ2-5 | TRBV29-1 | CSVYDRGLGTQYF | TGCAGCGTTTACGACAGGGGGCTGGGGACCCAGTACTTC
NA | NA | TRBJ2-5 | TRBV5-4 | CASSFEETQYF | TGTGCCAGCAGCTTCGAAGAGACCCAGTACTTC
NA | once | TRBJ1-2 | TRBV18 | CASPRTDSYGYTF | TGTGCCAGCCCGAGGACAGATAGCTATGGCTACACCTTC
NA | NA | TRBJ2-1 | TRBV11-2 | CASSLIDEQFF | TGTGCCAGCAGCTTAATAGATGAGCAGTTCTTC
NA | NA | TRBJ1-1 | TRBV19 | CASSKRPTGLNTEAFF | TGTGCCAGTAGTAAAAGGCCTACAGGGTTGAACACTGAAGCTTTCTTT
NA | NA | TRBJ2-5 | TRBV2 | CASSLRQETQYF | TGTGCCAGCAGTCTAAGACAAGAGACCCAGTACTTC
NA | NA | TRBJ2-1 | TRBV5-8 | CASTPFTGNEQFF | TGTGCCAGCACACCTTTCACGGGTAATGAGCAGTTCTTC
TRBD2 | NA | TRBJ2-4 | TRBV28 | CASREDGGKNIQYF | TGTGCCAGCAGGGAGGACGGGGGGAAAAACATTCAGTACTTC
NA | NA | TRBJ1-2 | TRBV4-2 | CASSQEGGGYTF | TGTGCCAGCAGCCAGGAGGGAGGCGGCTACACCTTC
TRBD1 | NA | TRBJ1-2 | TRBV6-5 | CASSYFTGGNNYGYTF | TGTGCCAGCAGTTACTTCACAGGGGGTAACAACTATGGCTACACCTTC
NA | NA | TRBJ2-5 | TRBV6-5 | CASSAVSGGETQYF | TGTGCCAGCAGCGCAGTATCGGGCGGGGAGACCCAGTACTTC
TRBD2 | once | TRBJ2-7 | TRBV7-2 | CASSLTSGTYEQYF | TGTGCCAGCAGCTTAACTAGCGGGACCTACGAGCAGTACTTC
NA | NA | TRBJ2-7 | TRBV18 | CASSRQGQESSYEQYF | TGTGCCAGCTCACGACAAGGTCAGGAAAGCTCCTACGAGCAGTACTTC
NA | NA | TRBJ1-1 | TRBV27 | CASSPPLFGGTEAFF | TGTGCCAGCAGTCCACCACTATTTGGGGGGACTGAAGCTTTCTTT
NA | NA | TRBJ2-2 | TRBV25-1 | CASSEGGSGGTGELFF | TGTGCCAGCAGTGAAGGGGGGAGTGGGGGCACCGGGGAGCTGTTTTTT
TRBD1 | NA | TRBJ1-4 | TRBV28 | CASSFQGGEKLFF | TGTGCCAGCAGTTTCCAGGGGGGTGAAAAACTGTTTTTT
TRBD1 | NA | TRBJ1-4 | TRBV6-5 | CASSRGQGASEKLFF | TGTGCCAGCAGTAGGGGACAGGGGGCTTCTGAAAAACTGTTTTTT
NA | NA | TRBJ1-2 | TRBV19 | CASSQGPGYGYTF | TGTGCCAGTAGTCAGGGCCCTGGGTATGGCTACACCTTC
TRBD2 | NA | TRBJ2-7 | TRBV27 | CASRPRLAGIDEQYF | TGTGCCAGCAGGCCCCGACTAGCGGGAATCGACGAGCAGTACTTC
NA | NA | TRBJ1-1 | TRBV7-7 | CSRIASTEAFF | TGCTCCCGTATAGCGAGCACTGAAGCTTTCTTT
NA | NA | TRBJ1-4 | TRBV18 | CASSLNRESEKLFF | TGTGCCAGCTCACTCAACAGGGAAAGTGAAAAACTGTTTTTT
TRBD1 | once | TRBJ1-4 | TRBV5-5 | CASSLEGQGIFEKLFF | TGTGCCAGCAGCTTGGAGGGACAGGGGATATTTGAAAAACTGTTTTTT
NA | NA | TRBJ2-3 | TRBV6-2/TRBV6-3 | CASSSSDTQYF | TGTGCCAGCAGTTCCTCAGATACGCAGTATTTT
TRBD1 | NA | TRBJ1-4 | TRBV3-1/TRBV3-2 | CASSQTGSLFF | TGTGCCAGCAGCCAGACAGGGTCTCTGTTTTTT
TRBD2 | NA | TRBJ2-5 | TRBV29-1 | CSVEDPLRGETQYF | TGCAGCGTTGAAGATCCCTTGCGGGGGGAGACCCAGTACTTC
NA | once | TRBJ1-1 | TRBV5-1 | CASSPGTSNTEAFF | TGCGCCAGCAGCCCCGGGACATCGAACACTGAAGCTTTCTTT
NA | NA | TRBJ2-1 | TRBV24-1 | CATSDPQGPANEQFF | TGTGCCACCAGTGATCCGCAGGGGCCCGCAAATGAGCAGTTCTTC
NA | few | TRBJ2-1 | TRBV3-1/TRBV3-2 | CASSPMDWGVNEQFF | TGTGCCAGCAGCCCTATGGACTGGGGGGTCAATGAGCAGTTCTTC
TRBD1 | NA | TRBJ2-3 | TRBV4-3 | CASSQGTADTQYF | TGCGCCAGCAGCCAGGGGACAGCAGATACGCAGTATTTT
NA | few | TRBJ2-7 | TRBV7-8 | CASSLERDEQYF | TGTGCCAGCAGCTTAGAGCGCGACGAGCAGTACTTC
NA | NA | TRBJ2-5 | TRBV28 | CASTRPAGTGETQYF | TGTGCCAGCACCCGGCCTGCCGGGACTGGGGAGACCCAGTACTTC
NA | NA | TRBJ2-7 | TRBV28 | CASSLSRLYEQYF | TGTGCCAGCAGTTTATCCAGACTCTACGAGCAGTACTTC
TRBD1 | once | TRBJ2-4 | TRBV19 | CASSADRDLDIQYF | TGTGCCAGTAGCGCGGACAGGGACTTGGACATTCAGTACTTC
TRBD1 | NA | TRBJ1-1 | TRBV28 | CASSYRGSAFF | TGTGCCAGCAGCTACAGGGGGTCCGCTTTCTTT
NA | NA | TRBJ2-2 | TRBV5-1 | CASSLTSPNTGELFF | TGCGCCAGCAGCTTGACTAGTCCCAACACCGGGGAGCTGTTTTTT
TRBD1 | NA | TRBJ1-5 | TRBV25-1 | CASSRDRDRNQPQHF | TGTGCCAGCAGTAGAGATAGGGACAGGAATCAGCCCCAGCATTTT
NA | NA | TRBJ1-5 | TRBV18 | CASSPGAGSNQPQHF | TGTGCCAGCTCACCAGGGGCCGGTAGCAATCAGCCCCAGCATTTT
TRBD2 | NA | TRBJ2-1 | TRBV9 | CASSVEEVPGLAQFF | TGTGCCAGCAGCGTTGAGGAGGTTCCGGGACTAGCGCAGTTCTTC
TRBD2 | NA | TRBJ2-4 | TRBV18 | CASSPPGLANVKNIQYF | TGTGCCAGCTCACCACCGGGACTAGCCAACGTCAAAAACATTCAGTACTTC
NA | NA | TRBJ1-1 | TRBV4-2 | CASSQHGLGSEAFF | TGTGCCAGCAGCCAACACGGTCTGGGGAGTGAAGCTTTCTTT
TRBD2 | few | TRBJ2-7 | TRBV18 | CASSPPLGGGLAGSYEQYF | TGTGCCAGCTCACCACCGTTGGGAGGAGGACTAGCGGGCTCCTACGAGCAGTACTTC
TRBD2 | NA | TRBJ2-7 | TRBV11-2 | CASSLVLGTSGRIRSEQYF | TGTGCCAGCAGCTTAGTTTTAGGGACTAGCGGGAGAATACGTTCCGAGCAGTACTTC
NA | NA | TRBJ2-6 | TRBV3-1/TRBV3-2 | CASENRVFGANVLTF | TGTGCCAGCGAGAACAGGGTGTTTGGGGCCAACGTCCTGACTTTC
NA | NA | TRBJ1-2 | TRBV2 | CASRPISGKGYTF | TGTGCCAGCAGACCTATTTCAGGGAAAGGCTACACCTTC
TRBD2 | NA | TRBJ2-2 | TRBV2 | CASRRLAGNTGELFF | TGTGCCAGCAGGAGACTAGCGGGAAACACCGGGGAGCTGTTTTTT
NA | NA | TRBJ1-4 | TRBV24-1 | CATSDSRRANEKLFF | TGTGCCACCAGTGATTCCCGGAGGGCTAATGAAAAACTGTTTTTT
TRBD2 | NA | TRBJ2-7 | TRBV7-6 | CASSLARQAGGQYF | TGTGCCAGCAGCTTAGCCCGACAGGCGGGGGGGCAGTACTTC
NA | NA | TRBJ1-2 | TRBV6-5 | CAGEGGSYGYTF | TGTGCCGGGGAGGGGGGTAGCTATGGCTACACCTTC
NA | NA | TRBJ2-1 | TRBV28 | CASSSTRDIHNEQFF | TGTGCCAGCAGTTCAACCCGGGACATCCACAATGAGCAGTTCTTC
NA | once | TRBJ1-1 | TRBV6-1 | CASSELLTEAFF | TGTGCCAGCAGTGAACTTTTAACTGAAGCTTTCTTT
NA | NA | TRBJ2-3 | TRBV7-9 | CASSLAGTFTDTQYF | TGTGCCAGCAGCCTAGCCGGGACTTTCACAGATACGCAGTATTTT
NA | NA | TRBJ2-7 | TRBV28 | CASSFSLYEQYF | TGTGCCAGCAGTTTCTCCCTGTACGAGCAGTACTTC
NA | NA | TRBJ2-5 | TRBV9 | CASSVAQAPVETQYF | TGTGCCAGCAGCGTAGCTCAAGCCCCCGTGGAGACCCAGTACTTC
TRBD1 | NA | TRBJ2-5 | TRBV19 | CASSRAGGQETQYF | TGTGCCAGTAGTAGAGCAGGGGGCCAAGAGACCCAGTACTTC
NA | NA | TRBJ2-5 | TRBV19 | CASSIARGETQYF | TGTGCCAGTAGTATAGCCCGGGGGGAGACCCAGTACTTC
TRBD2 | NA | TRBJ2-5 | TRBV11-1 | CASSSIPGLALETQYF | TGTGCCAGCAGCTCCATCCCGGGACTAGCATTAGAGACCCAGTACTTC